Shown below are 28 T cell receptor beta chains from a single sample sequenced in a study of post-analysis software for immune sequencing data (dated by TCRdb to the mid-2010s). For these receptors, no antigen is known. Receptor libraries were prepared by PCR. TCRdb records Illumina HiSeq 2500 as the sequencer. Unique molecular identifiers were incorporated into TCR beta cDNA libraries to reduce PCR and sequencing biases. The public reads were reanalyzed by TCRdb: fastp trimming at Q25, MiXCR alignment, in-frame beta chains only. Rows with one shared CDR3 protein collapse into an entry with the most common genes and DNA. A total of about 400,000 distinct CDR3 sequences appear in this sample, less than 35% of them only once. Around an eighth of the sample is in the top ten clones. Study-wide findings and limitations: Several TRBV segments, including TRBV5-6, TRBV5-1 and TRBV20-1, were significantly more frequent in patients than controls.

The specimen sequenced was blood. The source of these receptors is a girl aged 5-17 years with multiple sclerosis.

The chain links TRBV20-1 to TRBJ2-7, with a possible D match to TRBD2 (7 bases). The CDR3 consists of 15 residues. Germline CDR1 is DFQATT and CDR2 is SNEGSKA (reference sequence). Trimming pared 8 bases from V and 2 bases from J, leaving 22 bases between. CDR3 loop: CSTESGGRNTYEQYF. CDR3 sequence (DNA): TGCAGTACCGAATCGGGGGGCCGCAACACCTACGAGCAGTACTTC.

A few counts support this clonotype. V gene TRBV5-1 combines with J gene TRBJ1-1; a possible D gene is TRBD1 (5 bases). CDR1 and CDR2 from the germline V gene are SGHRS and YFSETQ. V was trimmed by 4 bases and J by 1 base, leaving 14 bases between them. The CDR3 totals 15 residues. CDR3 coding DNA: TGCGCCAGCAGCAGTAACGGACAACCGAACACTGAAGCTTTCTTT. It yields the protein CASSSNGQPNTEAFF.

The chain uses TRBV30 and TRBJ2-1, with D unresolved. Germline V gives CDR1 GTSNPN, CDR2 SVGIG (reference sequence). The CDR3 sequence is 12 residues long. The V gene lost 4 bases and the J gene lost 6 bases, with 10 bases spanning the gap. The CDR3 DNA is TGTGCCTGGACGAATCGCCCCAATGAGCAGTTCTTC. This sequence encodes CAWTNRPNEQFF.

The chain employs TRBV5-1 and TRBJ2-1; D might be TRBD1 (6 bases). Trimming removed 1 base at V and 6 bases at J, with 14 bases between. The CDR3 runs to 15 residues. Germline V gives CDR1 SGHRS, CDR2 YFSETQ. DNA for the CDR3: TGCGCCAGCAGCTTGAGACAGGTTGGAAGCAATGAGCAGTTCTTC. It encodes CASSLRQVGSNEQFF.

This clonotype appeared many times. The chain uses TRBV25-1 and TRBJ2-7, with a possible D match to TRBD1 (5 bases). The CDR3 covers 13 residues. The V end was cut by 3 bases, the J end by 4 bases, with 10 bases between. CDR1 and CDR2 (germline): MGHDK, SYGVNS. In DNA, the CDR3 is TGTGCCAGCAGTGACAGGGTTTCATACGAGCAGTACTTC. Translating gives CASSDRVSYEQYF.

The rearrangement uses TRBV7-2 and TRBJ1-1; TRBD1 agrees at 8 bases. The junction had 13 bases not matched to a gene; V was cut back by 6 bases and J by 10 bases. The CDR3 has 14 amino acids. The germline gives CDR1 SGHTA, CDR2 FQGNSA. This CDR3 reads CASRARLDRAGAFF. CDR3 DNA sequence: TGTGCCAGCAGAGCTCGGTTGGACAGGGCAGGAGCTTTCTTT.

This clonotype was picked up a small number of times. The chain links TRBV29-1 to TRBJ2-1; 8 nucleotides line up with TRBD2. Germline assignment: CDR1 SQVTM and CDR2 ANQGSEA. V shed 0 bases, J shed 7 bases, and the junction held 5 bases outside the gene matches. This CDR3 has 14 amino acids. The CDR3 DNA is TGCAGCGTTGAAGAAGCGGGGGCTATTAATGAGCAGTTCTTC. This encodes CSVEEAGAINEQFF.

The table lists this clonotype with a few counts. The chain uses TRBV4-3 and TRBJ1-2; 7 bases are shared with TRBD1. The junction had 11 bases not matched to a gene; V was cut back by 2 bases and J by 5 bases. Germline assignment: CDR1 LGHNA and CDR2 YSLEER. The CDR3 consists of 16 residues. The CDR3 DNA follows: TGCGCCAGCAGCCAATACTACTCGGACAGGATATATGGCTACACCTTC. It codes for CASSQYYSDRIYGYTF.

V usage is TRBV12-3 or TRBV12-4 and J usage is TRBJ2-3, with a tentative D call TRBD2 (6 bases). This CDR3 region has 13 residues. Trimming shortened V by 5 bases and J by 2 bases, and 8 bases separated the two germline ends. The CDR3 here is CASSRGYTDTQYF. The CDR3 bases are TGTGCCAGCAGTCGGGGGTACACAGATACGCAGTATTTT.

A few counts support this clonotype. At one end, the junction sequence differs from germline, possibly due to a read error. J is TRBJ2-3 and V is TRBV5-1; tentatively, D is TRBD1 (6 bases). The CDR3 runs to 12 residues. Per germline, CDR1 SGHRS and CDR2 YFSETQ. Here the CDR3 reads CTSSATGDTQYF. In DNA, the CDR3 is TGCACCAGCAGCGCGACAGGAGATACGCAGTATTTT. The full variable domain, in which reference TRBV5-1 and TRBJ2-3 provide the parts outside the CDR3, is KAGVTQTPRYLIKTRGQQVTLSCSPISGHRSVSWYQQTPGQGLQFLFEYFSETQRNKGNFPGRFSGRQFSNSRSEMNVSTLELGDSALYLCTSSATGDTQYFGPGTRLTVL.

To note about this clonotype: The junction and the germline gene differ at one end; a read error may be behind it. The V call is TRBV7-9, the J call TRBJ2-1, with TRBD2 as a possible D gene (5 bases). Germline loops: CDR1 SEHNR, CDR2 FQNEAQ (reference sequence). This CDR3 is 17 amino acids long. Here the CDR3 reads CASGLRSGKISYNEQFF. CDR3 coding DNA: TGTGCCAGCGGCTTAAGGTCGGGAAAAATCTCCTACAATGAGCAGTTCTTC.

V and J are TRBV6-1 and TRBJ2-7, with TRBD2 identical over 10 bases. After removal of 1 base from V and 3 bases from J, the junction contained 6 bases not matched to a gene. This CDR3 contains 16 residues. Germline assignment: CDR1 MNHNS and CDR2 SASEGT. The CDR3 is CASSEGSSGGFYEQYF. Written as DNA, the CDR3 is TGTGCCAGCAGTGAAGGTAGTAGCGGGGGGTTCTACGAGCAGTACTTC.

The J gene is TRBJ2-5, the V gene TRBV12-3 or TRBV12-4; 7 nucleotides align to TRBD2. The CDR3 has 12 amino acids. Trimming cost V 7 bases and J 11 bases; bases outside gene matches: 10. The CDR3 spells CASTSAGYGQYF. Here the CDR3 DNA reads TGTGCCAGCACCTCAGCGGGGTACGGGCAGTACTTC.

The chain recombines TRBV6-2 or TRBV6-3 with TRBJ2-1; possibly TRBD2 for D (7 bases). The germline V gene has CDR1 MNHEY and CDR2 SVGEGT. This CDR3 contains 12 residues. The V gene lost 7 bases and the J gene lost 7 bases, with 11 bases spanning the gap. CDR3 residues: CASKGGLNEQFF. The CDR3 nucleotides are TGTGCCAGCAAGGGGGGGTTAAATGAGCAGTTCTTC.

This clonotype was observed a few times. V is TRBV6-6 and J is TRBJ2-7, with 11 bases identical to TRBD1. The DNA end is a closer match to TRBJ2-5, so the J assignment may be wrong. In germline, CDR1 is MNHNY, CDR2 SVGAGI (reference sequence). This CDR3 has 13 amino acids. The CDR3 DNA is TGTGCCAGCTGCGGACAGGGGGCGGAGACCCAGTACTTC. This encodes CASCGQGAETQYF.

V and J are TRBV27 and TRBJ1-1; no reliable D call. Germline CDR1 reads MNHEY; CDR2 reads SMNVEV (reference sequence). With 0 bases removed from V and 2 bases from J, the gap between germline ends came to 10 bases. The CDR3 loop spans 15 amino acids. The CDR3 region is CASSLSFGLNTEAFF. CDR3 DNA sequence: TGTGCCAGCAGTTTATCATTTGGCTTAAACACTGAAGCTTTCTTT.

This clonotype was counted only a few times. The CDR3 coding sequence is TGCGCCAGCAGCTTGGCCGGAGCGGGGGGGCCGGGTGAGCAGTTCTTC. Its protein is CASSLAGAGGPGEQFF. The chain couples TRBV5-1 to TRBJ2-1; 10 bases fit TRBD2. The CDR3 consists of 16 residues. V was clipped by 0 bases and J by 9 bases; unmatched bases: 9. The V gene's germline CDR1 is SGHRS and CDR2 YFSETQ.

The chain carries TRBV13 and TRBJ2-7; D possibly uses TRBD1 or TRBD2 (5 bases each). With the DNA end fitting TRBJ2-5 better, the J assignment may be wrong. This CDR3 has 14 residues. Looked up from germline, CDR1 is PRHDT and CDR2 is FYEKMQ (reference sequence). The CDR3 sequence: CASSLRAGTETQYF. In DNA form, the CDR3 reads TGTGCCAGCAGCTTAAGGGCAGGGACAGAGACCCAGTACTTC.

Remarks on this clonotype: Compared with germline, one end of the junction differs, possibly owing to a read error. The rearrangement joins TRBV5-6 to TRBJ2-7; D is ambiguous. This CDR3 region has 11 residues. Germline V CDR1 and CDR2: SGHDT, YYEEEE. The CDR3 reads CVSSYYYKQYF. DNA of the CDR3: TGTGTCAGCAGCTACTACTACAAGCAGTACTTC.

This clonotype was detected only a few times. J is TRBJ1-6 and V is TRBV4-2; D gene unclear. Germline-derived CDR1 and CDR2 are LGHNA and YNFKEQ. The CDR3 spans 15 residues. V was cut by 0 bases and J by 5 bases, with 8 bases left in between. The CDR3 loop reads CASSQDWRDNSPLHF. Written as DNA, the CDR3 is TGTGCCAGCAGCCAAGATTGGCGAGATAATTCACCCCTCCACTTT.

The rearrangement links TRBV28 to TRBJ1-5; D possibly corresponds to TRBD1 (5 bases). This CDR3 is 16 amino acids long. V gave up 3 bases and J gave up 0 bases, with 12 bases separating them. Germline loops: CDR1 MDHEN, CDR2 SYDVKM. CDR3 in amino acids: CASSFFGAASNQPQHF. Here the CDR3 DNA reads TGTGCCAGCAGTTTCTTCGGGGCCGCTAGCAATCAGCCCCAGCATTTT.

A single count supports this clonotype. It is unclear where the CDR3 begins or ends on the DNA, so no DNA is shown, and the CDR3 is as TCRdb lists it. The chain carries TRBV20-1 and TRBJ2-3; the D segment call TRBD2 is taken from the table without a DNA check. A total of 16 residues make up the CDR3, ends included. CDR1 is DFQATT, CDR2 SNEGSKA, per germline (reference sequence). The CDR3 sequence: CSASLLAGVAQIRSIF.

The gene calls are TRBV10-3 and TRBJ2-7; D ambiguous. CDR3 length equals 13 residues. In germline, CDR1 is ENHRY, CDR2 SYGVKD. The V end was cut by 6 bases, the J end by 3 bases, with 12 bases between. CDR3 bases: TGTGCCATCAGGGACGATAGCCACTACGAGCAGTACTTC. Amino acid sequence: CAIRDDSHYEQYF.

The chain joins TRBV9 to TRBJ2-1; 10 positions agree with TRBD2. V was clipped by 0 bases and J by 8 bases; unmatched bases: 11. The CDR3 consists of 17 residues. Germline CDR1 reads SGDLS; CDR2 reads YYNGEE. DNA of the CDR3: TGTGCCAGCAGCGTAGAGGACTGTCTAGCGGGGGAGCATGAGCAGTTCTTC. Translation: CASSVEDCLAGEHEQFF.

V gene TRBV4-1 combines with J gene TRBJ1-5, with no clear D. V was cut by 5 bases and J by 6 bases, with 17 bases left in between. The CDR3 sequence is 15 residues long. The germline V gene encodes CDR1 MGHRA and CDR2 YSYEKL. CDR3 in amino acids: CASSKGSIIIQPQHF. CDR3 nucleotide sequence: TGCGCCAGCAGCAAAGGGTCCATAATAATTCAGCCCCAGCATTTT.

The chain uses TRBV5-1 and TRBJ2-5; 7 bases are shared with TRBD1. The V segment lost 4 bases and the J segment 5 bases; nucleotides outside the gene matches: 26. This CDR3 region has 20 residues. Germline CDR1 SGHRS, CDR2 YFSETQ. The CDR3 protein is CASSKTDRSTGSRKRETQYF. The CDR3 DNA reads as TGCGCCAGCAGCAAAACCGACCGATCGACAGGGTCTCGTAAGCGGGAGACCCAGTACTTC.

This rearrangement joins TRBV20-1 to TRBJ1-4; D is undetermined. The CDR3 covers 17 residues. The germline gives CDR1 DFQATT, CDR2 SNEGSKA (reference sequence). The ends were cut back, 0 bases at V and 7 bases at J, with 21 bases in the middle. The CDR3 nucleotides are TGCAGTGCTAGAGATCCGACGACGGGCCGTAGTCCTGAAAAACTGTTTTTT. Translating gives CSARDPTTGRSPEKLFF.

This clonotype was counted between two and nine times. The chain is built from TRBV27 and TRBJ2-7, with a possible D match to TRBD1 (6 bases). V was trimmed by 6 bases and J by 5 bases, leaving 11 bases between them. CDR1 MNHEY and CDR2 SMNVEV come from the germline V gene (reference sequence). The CDR3 extends over 12 amino acids. CDR3: CASSYNRDEQYF. CDR3 nucleotides: TGTGCCAGCAGCTATAACAGGGACGAGCAGTACTTC.